The present T cell receptor (beta chain) was sequenced within a study of identifying expanded T cells in peripheral blood. Some clones are missing from TCRdb's copy, which holds only in-frame ones; the method was immunoSEQ multiplex PCR. The sample shows 84,000 or so clones, 85% to 90% of them seen only once. This CDR3 has 15 residues. V lost 1 base to trimming and J lost 6 bases; unmatched junction nucleotides: 5. Germline loops: CDR1 GTSNPN, CDR2 SVGIG (reference sequence). This receptor was obtained from a person aged 18 to 70 in good health. The V call is TRBV30, the J call TRBJ2-1, with TRBD2 matching 11 bases. The sample comprised blood. The CDR3 DNA follows: TGTGCCTGGAGTGAGGGACTAGCGGTAACCAATGAGCAGTTCTTC. It specifies CAWSEGLAVTNEQFF. The whole variable domain, filled in from reference TRBV30 and TRBJ2-1, reads SQTIHQWPATLVQPVGSPLSLECTVEGTSNPNLYWYRQAAGRGLQLLFYSVGIGQISSEVPQNLSASRPQDRQFILSSKKLLLSDSGFYLCAWSEGLAVTNEQFFGPGTRLTVL.